A single sample gave rise to the 7 T cell receptor beta chains below, sequenced in a study of blood T cells in healthy people across ages. Next came a second PCR, run for roughly 6 to 11 cycles, which used a sample-barcoded 5' primer along with a J-beta primer mix. Using its own MiXCR run on the 5' RACE reads, TCRdb lists one record per CDR3 protein. The profile shows about 1.5 million distinct CDR3 sequences, around 40% of them singletons. Sequencing was carried out using blood. The receptors shown here come from a woman aged 18-29 years in good health.

This rearrangement joins TRBV12-3 or TRBV12-4 to TRBJ1-1; D possibly corresponds to TRBD1 (6 bases). The CDR3 runs 14 residues. V dropped 5 bases and J dropped 1 base, with 11 bases sitting between them. The CDR3: CASSNRQANTEAFF. CDR3 DNA: TGTGCCAGCAGTAATCGACAGGCGAACACTGAAGCTTTCTTT.

The chain combines TRBV30 with TRBJ1-2, with a possible D match to TRBD1 (5 bases). Germline CDR1 is GTSNPN and CDR2 is SVGIG (reference sequence). Trimming cost V 2 bases and J 7 bases, with 14 bases left between them. The CDR3 contains 13 residues. The CDR3 spells CAWSSQGGSGYTF. Here the CDR3 DNA reads TGTGCCTGGAGTAGCCAGGGAGGGAGTGGCTACACCTTC. Full variable domain (remainder filled in from reference TRBV30 and TRBJ1-2): SQTIHQWPATLVQPVGSPLSLECTVEGTSNPNLYWYRQAAGRGLQLLFYSVGIGQISSEVPQNLSASRPQDRQFILSSKKLLLSDSGFYLCAWSSQGGSGYTFGSGTRLTVV.

The sample holds one count of this clonotype. The chain joins TRBV7-9 to TRBJ2-5; a possible D gene is TRBD2 (6 bases). This CDR3 has 13 residues. CDR1 and CDR2 from the germline V gene are SEHNR and FQNEAQ (reference sequence). V was trimmed by 7 bases and J by 7 bases, leaving 16 bases between them. The CDR3 sequence: CASNPYRSGTQYF. The CDR3 nucleotides read TGTGCCAGCAACCCGTACCGTAGCGGGACCCAGTACTTC.

The rearrangement uses TRBV12-3 or TRBV12-4 and TRBJ2-4; TRBD2 might be the D (6 bases). TRBJ2-7 explains the end of the DNA better; the J call may be wrong. The CDR3 contains 14 residues. The chain's CDR3 is CASSFIGGEYEQYF. Here the CDR3 DNA reads TGTGCCAGCAGTTTTATCGGGGGTGAGTACGAGCAGTACTTC.

DNA for the CDR3: TGTGCCAGCAGCGTAGGGGCTAGCGGGAGCTCCTACAATGAGCAGTTCTTC. The encoded protein is CASSVGASGSSYNEQFF. The genes are TRBV9 and TRBJ2-1; 10 bases line up with TRBD2. The V gene's germline CDR1 is SGDLS and CDR2 YYNGEE. With 0 bases clipped from V and 0 bases from J, the junction kept 3 bases outside the gene matches. The CDR3 consists of 17 residues. Based on the CDR3 plus reference TRBV9 and TRBJ2-1, the full variable domain is DSGVTQTPKHLITATGQRVTLRCSPRSGDLSVYWYQQSLDQGLQFLIQYYNGEERAKGNILERFSAQQFPDLHSELNLSSLELGDSALYFCASSVGASGSSYNEQFFGPGTRLTVL.

Regarding this clonotype: A read error may produce the germline difference seen at one junction end. The J gene is TRBJ2-5, the V gene TRBV12-3 or TRBV12-4; D remains ambiguous. The CDR3 has 15 residues. DNA of the CDR3: TGTGCCAGCAGTTTTGGGATGGGTTTGAGAGAGAACCAGTACTTC. Translated: CASSFGMGLRENQYF.

The V call is TRBV6-1, the J call TRBJ1-2; maybe TRBD1 (5 bases). In germline, CDR1 is MNHNS, CDR2 SASEGT. V was trimmed by 6 bases and J by 5 bases, leaving 10 bases between them. The CDR3 contains 12 residues. The CDR3 spells CASRDGGYGYTF. The CDR3 DNA reads as TGTGCCAGCAGGGACGGGGGATATGGCTACACCTTC.